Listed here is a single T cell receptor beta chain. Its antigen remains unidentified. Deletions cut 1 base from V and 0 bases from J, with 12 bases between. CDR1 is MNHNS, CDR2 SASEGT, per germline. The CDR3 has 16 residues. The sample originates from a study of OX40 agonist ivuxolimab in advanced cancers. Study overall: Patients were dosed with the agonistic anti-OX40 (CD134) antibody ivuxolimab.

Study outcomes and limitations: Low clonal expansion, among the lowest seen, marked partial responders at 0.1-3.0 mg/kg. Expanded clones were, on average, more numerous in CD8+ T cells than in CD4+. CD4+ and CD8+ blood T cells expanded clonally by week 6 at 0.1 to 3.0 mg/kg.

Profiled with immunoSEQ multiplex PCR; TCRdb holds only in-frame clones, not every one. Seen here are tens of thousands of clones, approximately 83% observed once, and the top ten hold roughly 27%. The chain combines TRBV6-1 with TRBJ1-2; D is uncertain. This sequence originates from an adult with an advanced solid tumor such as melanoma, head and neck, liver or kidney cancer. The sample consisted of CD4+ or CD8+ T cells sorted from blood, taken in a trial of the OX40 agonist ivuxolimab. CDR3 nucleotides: TGTGCCAGCAGTGAAGAAGCGGCCGCTGCTAACTATGGCTACACCTTC. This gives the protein CASSEEAAAANYGYTF.